The 15 T cell receptor beta chains reported below all come from one sample, sequenced in a study of identical twins. In TCRdb, the 5' RACE reads were re-called with MiXCR into one record per CDR3 protein. This repertoire shows around 290,000 distinct CDR3 sequences, roughly 9.8% found once; its top ten account for roughly 7%. A further study also used this sample, focusing on yellow fever vaccine responses in identical twins.

Material for sequencing was CD8+ T cells sorted from blood. Source of these receptors: a young woman in good health.

This clonotype came up a few times. The V and J genes are TRBV4-1 and TRBJ2-1, with D maybe TRBD2 (6 bases). CDR3 length equals 12 residues. V shed 0 bases and J shed 16 bases, with 13 bases lying between them. The germline CDR1 and CDR2 sequences are MGHRA and YSYEKL. The CDR3 bases are TGCGCCAGCAGCCAAGATCGGCTAGCGCAATTCTTC. It translates to CASSQDRLAQFF.

This clonotype was observed a few times. The genes are TRBV14 and TRBJ1-4, with no clear D. The germline V gene encodes CDR1 SGHDN and CDR2 FVKESK. CDR3 length: 14 amino acids. V lost 0 bases and J 5 bases, leaving 7 bases between the germline ends. CDR3 in amino acids: CASSQDVGNEKLFF. As DNA, the CDR3 is TGTGCCAGCAGCCAAGATGTCGGAAATGAAAAACTGTTTTTT.

The chain recombines TRBV6-2 or TRBV6-3 with TRBJ2-3; 9 bases map to TRBD2. CDR3 size: 17 residues. The germline CDR1 and CDR2 sequences are MNHEY and SVGEGT. V lost 2 bases, J lost 1 base, and 7 bases stayed unmatched. CDR3 sequence reads: CASSYPLLAGGTDTQYF. The CDR3 bases are TGTGCCAGCAGTTACCCACTACTAGCGGGTGGCACAGATACGCAGTATTTT.

The chain joins TRBV9 to TRBJ2-3; D gene uncertain. V was cut by 2 bases and J by 4 bases, with 5 bases left in between. CDR1 SGDLS and CDR2 YYNGEE come from the germline V gene. This CDR3 comprises 12 residues. CDR3 sequence reads: CASSVNADTQYF. DNA of the CDR3: TGTGCCAGCAGCGTTAATGCAGATACGCAGTATTTT. Drawing the rest from reference TRBV9 and TRBJ2-3, the complete variable domain is DSGVTQTPKHLITATGQRVTLRCSPRSGDLSVYWYQQSLDQGLQFLIQYYNGEERAKGNILERFSAQQFPDLHSELNLSSLELGDSALYFCASSVNADTQYFGPGTRLTVL.

The chain recombines TRBV2 with TRBJ2-7; 8 bases align to TRBD2. The CDR3 consists of 13 residues. V lost 7 bases and J lost 7; bases outside the gene matches: 9. Per the germline V gene, CDR1 is SNHLY and CDR2 is FYNNEI. CDR3 loop: CASIPGGTGEQYF. DNA for the CDR3: TGTGCCAGCATCCCGGGAGGGACGGGGGAGCAGTACTTC.

The CDR3: CASSEFQDRIYGYTF. The CDR3 bases are TGCGCCAGCAGTGAGTTCCAGGACAGGATTTATGGCTACACCTTC. The chain uses TRBV10-2 and TRBJ1-2; 7 bases align to TRBD1. This CDR3 is built from 15 residues. With V trimmed by 1 base and J by 5 bases, 7 bases remained unmatched. CDR1 WSHSY and CDR2 SAAADI come from the germline V gene.

The chain couples TRBV6-4 to TRBJ2-3; no reliable D call. There are 15 residues in the CDR3. V dropped 4 bases and J dropped 0 bases, with 11 bases sitting between them. Per germline, CDR1 MRHNA and CDR2 SNTAGT. DNA for the CDR3: TGTGCCAGCAGTGCTAACCAAGGCAGCACAGATACGCAGTATTTT. Amino acids: CASSANQGSTDTQYF.

This clonotype was recorded a few times. The rearrangement joins TRBV14 to TRBJ2-1, with TRBD2 matching over 7 bases. V was pared by 3 bases and J by 4 bases, with 12 bases of the junction left unmatched. The CDR3 loop spans 17 amino acids. The V gene's germline CDR1 is SGHDN and CDR2 FVKESK. This CDR3 is CASSHRGRDYRYNEQFF. The CDR3, as DNA: TGTGCCAGCAGCCACCGTGGCCGGGACTATCGGTACAATGAGCAGTTCTTC.

V usage is TRBV6-5 and J usage is TRBJ1-2; no definite D call. Germline values: CDR1 MNHEY, CDR2 SVGAGI. The CDR3 spans 13 residues. The V end was cut by 4 bases, the J end by 5 bases, with 11 bases between. The CDR3 nucleotides read TGTGCCAGCAGTTTGACGACGATGTATGGCTACACCTTC. Translation: CASSLTTMYGYTF.

This clonotype was found a few times. The CDR3 region has the DNA TGTGCCAGTCGAGCGGGCCTCTCCTACAATGAGCAGTTCTTC. Translated, it gives CASRAGLSYNEQFF. This chain uses TRBV6-1 with TRBJ2-1; perhaps TRBD2 as D (6 bases). Germline values: CDR1 MNHNS, CDR2 SASEGT. This CDR3 spans 14 amino acids. With 9 bases removed from V and 0 bases from J, the gap between germline ends came to 12 bases.

This clonotype was detected many times. The V and J genes are TRBV4-3 and TRBJ2-5; 10 nucleotides line up with TRBD2. Germline assignment: CDR1 LGHNA and CDR2 YSLEER. The J segment lost 3 bases and the V segment lost 4 bases, leaving 14 bases of the junction unmatched. The CDR3 is 18 amino acids. This chain's CDR3 is CASSPTLNSGRTEETQYF. CDR3 bases: TGCGCCAGCAGCCCTACCTTAAATAGCGGGAGGACCGAAGAGACCCAGTACTTC.

This clonotype was observed a handful of times. V gene TRBV6-2 or TRBV6-3 combines with J gene TRBJ2-5; D might be TRBD2 (5 bases). CDR1 MNHEY and CDR2 SVGEGT come from the germline V gene. V was clipped by 4 bases and J by 4 bases, with 25 bases between them. The CDR3 runs 18 residues. CDR3 in amino acids: CASSSAEGSANWGETQYF. CDR3 DNA sequence: TGTGCCAGCAGTTCTGCAGAGGGCAGCGCAAATTGGGGAGAGACCCAGTACTTC.

This clonotype is a singleton in its sample. This may arise from a read error, as a much more abundant clone is one base away. This chain joins TRBV20-1 and TRBJ2-2; 7 bases agree with TRBD2. Germline assignment: CDR1 DFQATT and CDR2 SNEGSKA (reference sequence). This CDR3 has 15 residues. The CDR3 nucleotides read TGCTGTGCTATATGGCCGGGAGGAAACACCGGGGAGCTGTTTTTT. It codes for CCAIWPGGNTGELFF.

The J gene is TRBJ2-2, the V gene TRBV24-1; D is unresolved. V dropped 0 bases and J dropped 2 bases, with 9 bases sitting between them. This CDR3 contains 16 residues. The V gene's germline CDR1 is KGHDR and CDR2 SFDVKD. The CDR3 DNA reads as TGTGCCACCAGTGATTTGCTGGATAGTAACACCGGGGAGCTGTTTTTT. Amino acids: CATSDLLDSNTGELFF.

The rearrangement uses TRBV15 and TRBJ2-5; the D gene is possibly TRBD1 (7 bases). Trimming took 1 base from V and 2 from J, leaving 14 bases between them. CDR1 and CDR2 (germline): LNHNV, YYDKDF (reference sequence). The length of the CDR3 is 16 residues. The CDR3 sequence: CATSRGPGGPQETQYF. CDR3 nucleotide sequence: TGTGCCACCAGCAGAGGGCCAGGGGGGCCGCAAGAGACCCAGTACTTC.